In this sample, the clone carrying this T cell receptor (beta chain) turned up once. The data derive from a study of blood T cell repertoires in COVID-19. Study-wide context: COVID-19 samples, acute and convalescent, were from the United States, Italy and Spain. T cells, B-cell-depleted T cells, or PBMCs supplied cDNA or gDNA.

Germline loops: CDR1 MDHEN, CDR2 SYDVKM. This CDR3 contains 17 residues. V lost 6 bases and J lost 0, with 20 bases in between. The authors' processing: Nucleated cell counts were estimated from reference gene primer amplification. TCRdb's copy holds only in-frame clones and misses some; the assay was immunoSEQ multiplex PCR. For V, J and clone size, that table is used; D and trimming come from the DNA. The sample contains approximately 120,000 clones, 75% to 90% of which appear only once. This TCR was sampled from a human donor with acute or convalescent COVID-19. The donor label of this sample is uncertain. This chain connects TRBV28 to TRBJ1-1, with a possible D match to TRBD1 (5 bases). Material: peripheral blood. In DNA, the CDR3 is TGTGCCAGCAGCCTCACAGTAGGGGCCGTAATGAACACTGAAGCTTTCTTT. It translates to CASSLTVGAVMNTEAFF.